This record covers a single T cell receptor (beta chain). As yet, its antigen is unknown. The record originates from a study of T cell responses to AZD1222 COVID-19 vaccine. Whole-study results and caveats: Most donors were white British and more were female, and clonal diversity was possibly underestimated.

This CDR3 spans 13 amino acids. Trimming pared 10 bases from V and 0 bases from J, leaving 12 bases between. The V gene's germline CDR1 is SEHNR and CDR2 FQNEAQ (reference sequence). Clones were read by immunoSEQ multiplex PCR, and TCRdb kept only the in-frame ones, dropping some. The sample yields about 150,000 clones, approximately 90% seen once. The chain recombines TRBV7-9 with TRBJ1-1; D is uncertain. Material: peripheral blood, obtained on day 0 of AZD1222 vaccination. This clonotype originated in an adult in good health. CDR3 protein: CAISKRMNTEAFF. The CDR3 region has the DNA TGTGCCATAAGCAAGCGGATGAACACTGAAGCTTTCTTT.